This T cell receptor (beta chain) was identified during a study of blood T cell repertoires in COVID-19. Here immunoSEQ multiplex PCR was the method, and the copy in TCRdb shows in-frame clones only, minus some. Here the sample spans roughly 360,000 clones, 70% to 85% being singletons. V shed 6 bases and J shed 4 bases, with 10 bases lying between them. This CDR3 is built from 13 residues. The chain joins TRBV12-3 or TRBV12-4 to TRBJ1-5, with D maybe TRBD1 (5 bases). The sequence came from a human donor with acute or convalescent COVID-19. The donor label of this sample is uncertain. Input material: peripheral blood. CDR3 DNA sequence: TGTGCCAGCAGCATGACAGAAAATCAGCCCCAGCATTTT. The encoded protein is CASSMTENQPQHF.